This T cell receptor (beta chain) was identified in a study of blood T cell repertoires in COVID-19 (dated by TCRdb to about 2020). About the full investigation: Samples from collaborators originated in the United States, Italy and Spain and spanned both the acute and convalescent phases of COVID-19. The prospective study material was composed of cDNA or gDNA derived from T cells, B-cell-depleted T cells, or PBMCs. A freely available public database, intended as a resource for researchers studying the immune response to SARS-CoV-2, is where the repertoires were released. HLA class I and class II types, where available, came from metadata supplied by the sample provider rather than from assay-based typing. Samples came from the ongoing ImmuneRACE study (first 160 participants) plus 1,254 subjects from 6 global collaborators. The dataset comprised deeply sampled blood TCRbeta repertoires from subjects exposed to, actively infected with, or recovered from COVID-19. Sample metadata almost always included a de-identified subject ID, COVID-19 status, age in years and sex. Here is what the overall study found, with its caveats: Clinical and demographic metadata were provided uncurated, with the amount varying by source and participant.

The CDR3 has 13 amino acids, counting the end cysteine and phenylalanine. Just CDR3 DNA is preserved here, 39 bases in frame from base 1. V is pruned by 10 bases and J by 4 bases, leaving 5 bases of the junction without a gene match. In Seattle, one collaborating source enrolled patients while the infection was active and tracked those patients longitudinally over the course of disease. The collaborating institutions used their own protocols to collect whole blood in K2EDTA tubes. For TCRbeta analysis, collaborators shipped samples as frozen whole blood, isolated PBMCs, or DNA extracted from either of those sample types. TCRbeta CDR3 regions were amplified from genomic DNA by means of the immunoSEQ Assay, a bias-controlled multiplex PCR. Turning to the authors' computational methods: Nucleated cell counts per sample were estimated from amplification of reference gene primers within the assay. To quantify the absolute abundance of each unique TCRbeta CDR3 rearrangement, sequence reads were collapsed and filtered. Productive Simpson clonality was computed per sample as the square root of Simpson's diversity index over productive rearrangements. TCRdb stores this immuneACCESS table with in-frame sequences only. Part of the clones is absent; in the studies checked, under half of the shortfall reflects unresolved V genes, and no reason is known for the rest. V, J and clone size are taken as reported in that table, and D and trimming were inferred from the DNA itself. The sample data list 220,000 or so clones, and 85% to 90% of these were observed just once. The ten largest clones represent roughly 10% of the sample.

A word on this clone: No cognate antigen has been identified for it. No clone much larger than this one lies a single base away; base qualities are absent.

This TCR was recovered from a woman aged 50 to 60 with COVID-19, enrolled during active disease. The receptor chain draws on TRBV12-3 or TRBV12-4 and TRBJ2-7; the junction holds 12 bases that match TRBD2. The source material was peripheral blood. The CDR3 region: CATSSGGAYEQYF. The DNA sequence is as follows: TGTGCCACGTCTAGCGGGGGGGCGTACGAGCAGTACTTC.